The 27 T cell receptor beta chains in this list originate from one sample, sequenced in a study of blood T cell repertoires in COVID-19 (dated by TCRdb to the early 2020s). Libraries were prepared through the immunoSEQ multiplex PCR assay. TCRdb carries this immuneACCESS record with in-frame sequences only. Its versions omit some clonotypes, under half of them owing to an unresolved V gene in the studies checked, with the rest unexplained. Across this sample there are 300,000 to 500,000 clones, with more than 75% seen only once. More than 0.85% of the sample comes from the top ten. Material for sequencing was PBMCs or T cells enriched from blood (not recorded which). These receptors were obtained from a woman in her twenties or thirties with acute COVID-19.

The chain uses TRBV27 and TRBJ1-4; no reliable D call. CDR3 length: 16 amino acids. Trimming took off 0 bases at V and 4 bases at J, with 12 bases between the two ends. Germline CDR1 MNHEY, CDR2 SMNVEV (reference sequence). CDR3 nucleotides: TGTGCCAGCAGTTTATCTACTTCGGGGAATAATGAAAAACTGTTTTTT. As protein: CASSLSTSGNNEKLFF.

As regards this clone: The same CDR3 is also encoded by other DNA sequences in this sample. V gene TRBV7-9 combines with J gene TRBJ1-1; D not resolved. The CDR3 length is 14 residues. The V end was cut by 1 base, the J end by 1 base, with 7 bases between. The germline V gene has CDR1 SEHNR and CDR2 FQNEAQ (reference sequence). CDR3 region: CASSLGAGNTEAFF. In DNA form, the CDR3 reads TGTGCCAGCAGCTTAGGTGCAGGGAACACTGAAGCTTTCTTT.

The chain links TRBV3-1 (or the pseudogene TRBV3-2) to TRBJ2-7; D gene unclear. The CDR3 length is 12 residues. V gave up 1 base and J gave up 6 bases, with 7 bases separating them. Germline assignment: CDR1 LGHDT and CDR2 YNNKEL (reference sequence). CDR3 sequence: CASSQGRVEQYF. The CDR3 DNA reads as TGTGCCAGCAGCCAAGGCCGGGTCGAGCAGTACTTC.

As regards this clone: An end of the junction differs from the germline gene, which may be a read error. The DNA for the CDR3 is TGTGCCAGCAGCTTAGTGCGCGGGGGGGCCCTCTTC. It translates to CASSLVRGGALF. The chain links TRBV11-2 to TRBJ2-1, with 9 bases aligning to TRBD2. Germline values: CDR1 SGHAT, CDR2 FQNNGV. The CDR3 totals 12 residues.

As to this clone: Additional DNA sequences in this sample encode the identical CDR3. The chain recombines TRBV10-3 with TRBJ1-1; 9 bases agree with TRBD1. Germline V gives CDR1 ENHRY, CDR2 SYGVKD. The CDR3 sequence is 13 residues long. With 6 bases clipped from V and 4 bases from J, the junction kept 3 bases outside the gene matches. The CDR3 loop reads CAIRGTGSTEAFF. The CDR3 DNA reads as TGTGCCATCAGGGGGACAGGGTCCACTGAAGCTTTCTTT.

The rearrangement links TRBV5-1 to TRBJ1-2; no reliable D call. Germline assignment: CDR1 SGHRS and CDR2 YFSETQ. This CDR3 region has 13 residues. V was shortened by 5 bases and J by 6 bases, with 14 bases between the two germline ends. The CDR3 is CASRAPNQDGYTF. In nucleotides, the CDR3 is TGCGCCAGCAGGGCCCCAAATCAAGATGGCTACACCTTC. Combining the CDR3 with reference TRBV5-1 and TRBJ1-2 gives the whole variable domain KAGVTQTPRYLIKTRGQQVTLSCSPISGHRSVSWYQQTPGQGLQFLFEYFSETQRNKGNFPGRFSGRQFSNSRSEMNVSTLELGDSALYLCASRAPNQDGYTFGSGTRLTVV.

This chain links TRBV3-1 (or the pseudogene TRBV3-2) with TRBJ1-1; no reliable D call. The CDR3 runs 16 residues. Trimming left V 5 bases short and J 1 base short, with 17 bases between. In germline, CDR1 is LGHDT, CDR2 YNNKEL (reference sequence). The CDR3 DNA reads as TGTGCCAGCAGCGCCCTGAGGCCTAGCGGGAACACTGAAGCTTTCTTT. Translation gives CASSALRPSGNTEAFF.

V usage is TRBV10-2 and J usage is TRBJ2-7; 9 nucleotides align to TRBD2. CDR3 length equals 16 residues. V trimming: 0 bases; J trimming: 4 bases; junction bases outside the gene matches: 7. Germline V gene sequence: CDR1 WSHSY, CDR2 SAAADI. The CDR3 sequence is CASSESERGAGYEQYF. The DNA of the CDR3 is TGCGCCAGCAGTGAGTCGGAGCGGGGGGCCGGATACGAGCAGTACTTC.

The V and J genes are TRBV19 and TRBJ2-2, with a weak D call TRBD2 (6 bases). The germline V gene encodes CDR1 LNHDA and CDR2 SQIVND (reference sequence). V lost 5 bases and J 3 bases, leaving 10 bases between the germline ends. The CDR3 runs to 14 residues. The CDR3: CASSRREDTGELFF. CDR3 in DNA: TGTGCCAGTAGTCGCAGGGAGGACACCGGGGAGCTGTTTTTT.

This clone was picked up one time. The V call is TRBV18, the J call TRBJ2-3; 8 bases line up with TRBD2. V was clipped by 2 bases and J by 4 bases; unmatched bases: 2. The germline gives CDR1 KGHSH, CDR2 LQKENI. The CDR3 loop spans 14 amino acids. The CDR3 is CASSPLAGPDTQYF. The CDR3 DNA follows: TGTGCCAGCTCACCATTAGCGGGGCCAGATACGCAGTATTTT.

This clone was detected once. The chain joins TRBV9 to TRBJ1-5; D is possibly TRBD1 (6 bases). CDR1 SGDLS and CDR2 YYNGEE come from the germline V gene. Trimming took off 3 bases at V and 1 base at J, with 17 bases between the two ends. The CDR3 is 17 amino acids. The CDR3 sequence is CASSASIQGISNQPQHF. DNA for the CDR3: TGTGCCAGCAGCGCCTCAATCCAGGGGATCAGCAATCAGCCCCAGCATTTT. Looking up the rest from reference TRBV9 and TRBJ1-5 gives the full variable domain: DSGVTQTPKHLITATGQRVTLRCSPRSGDLSVYWYQQSLDQGLQFLIQYYNGEERAKGNILERFSAQQFPDLHSELNLSSLELGDSALYFCASSASIQGISNQPQHFGDGTRLSIL.

The gene calls are TRBV3-1 (or the pseudogene TRBV3-2) and TRBJ2-7; D may be TRBD2 (5 bases). The CDR3 is 15 residues long. Germline CDR1 LGHDT, CDR2 YNNKEL (reference sequence). Trimming removed 5 bases from V and 0 bases from J, with 14 bases in between. The CDR3 bases are TGTGCCAGCAGCTCCGACCCGGGATACTCCTACGAGCAGTACTTC. Protein: CASSSDPGYSYEQYF.

The chain recombines TRBV7-3 with TRBJ1-1; D gene uncertain. The CDR3 loop spans 14 amino acids. Germline V gives CDR1 SGHTA, CDR2 FQGTGA. V dropped 2 bases and J dropped 1 base, with 8 bases sitting between them. In nucleotides, the CDR3 is TGTGCCAGCAGCTTATTTGCGGGGAACACTGAAGCTTTCTTT. The encoded protein is CASSLFAGNTEAFF. The complete variable domain, with remaining parts taken from reference TRBV7-3 and TRBJ1-1, reads GAGVSQTPSNKVTEKGKYVELRCDPISGHTALYWYRQSLGQGPEFLIYFQGTGAADDSGLPNDRFFAVRPEGSVSTLKIQRTERGDSAVYLCASSLFAGNTEAFFGQGTRLTVV.

J is TRBJ2-3 and V is TRBV9, with TRBD2 matching over 7 bases. The CDR3 totals 17 residues. Trimming took 4 bases from V and 2 from J; bases not matched to a gene: 13. Per the germline V gene, CDR1 is SGDLS and CDR2 is YYNGEE. CDR3 bases: TGTGCCAGCAGCCCCAAGGATTGGGGGGGGTTCACAGATACGCAGTATTTT. This codes for CASSPKDWGGFTDTQYF.

The gene calls are TRBV7-3 and TRBJ2-5; D remains unclear. Per the germline V gene, CDR1 is SGHTA and CDR2 is FQGTGA. This CDR3 comprises 11 residues. V lost 5 bases, J lost 5 bases, and 6 bases lay in between. The CDR3 sequence is CASSLQETQYF. In nucleotides, the CDR3 is TGTGCCAGCAGCCTCCAGGAGACCCAGTACTTC. Based on the CDR3 plus reference TRBV7-3 and TRBJ2-5, the full variable domain is GAGVSQTPSNKVTEKGKYVELRCDPISGHTALYWYRQSLGQGPEFLIYFQGTGAADDSGLPNDRFFAVRPEGSVSTLKIQRTERGDSAVYLCASSLQETQYFGPGTRLLVL.

The J gene is TRBJ2-1, the V gene TRBV7-3, with 11 bases lining up with TRBD2. The germline CDR1 and CDR2 sequences are SGHTA and FQGTGA. Losses at the gene ends were 3 bases for V and 10 bases for J; bases not matched to a gene: 8. This CDR3 comprises 15 residues. The CDR3 bases are TGTGCCAGCAGCTTTAGCGGGGGGGCTTGGGAGGAGCAGTTCTTC. Its translation: CASSFSGGAWEEQFF.

This clone was recorded once. The rearrangement joins TRBV12-3 or TRBV12-4 to TRBJ1-5; 9 nucleotides agree with TRBD1. V dropped 6 bases and J dropped 6; count of bases not matched to a gene: 3. This CDR3 is 13 amino acids long. CDR3 amino acids: CASRTGGFQPQHF. In DNA form, the CDR3 reads TGTGCCAGCAGGACAGGGGGTTTTCAGCCCCAGCATTTT.

V gene TRBV6-5 combines with J gene TRBJ1-6; TRBD1 aligns across 8 bases. V trimming: 6 bases; J trimming: 7 bases; junction bases outside the gene matches: 8. The CDR3 consists of 15 residues. Germline lookup yields CDR1 MNHEY and CDR2 SVGAGI. This CDR3 reads CASRTLDRDNSPLHF. For the CDR3, the DNA is TGTGCCAGCAGAACCCTGGACAGGGACAATTCACCCCTCCACTTT.

The CDR3 protein is CASSPWIGGGSGANVLTF. The CDR3 DNA sequence: TGTGCCAGCTCACCCTGGATCGGCGGGGGCTCTGGGGCCAACGTCCTGACTTTC. The gene calls are TRBV18 and TRBJ2-6; 7 nucleotides line up with TRBD2. CDR3 length equals 18 residues. V dropped 3 bases and J dropped 0; count of bases not matched to a gene: 8. Germline CDR1 is KGHSH and CDR2 is LQKENI.

This chain uses TRBV6-4 with TRBJ1-2; TRBD1 is a possible D gene (5 bases). This CDR3 comprises 16 residues. CDR1 and CDR2 (germline): MRHNA, SNTAGT. V gave up 0 bases and J gave up 3 bases, with 14 bases separating them. DNA for the CDR3: TGTGCCAGCAGTGACTCGACCGGGGGTTCCGACTATGGCTACACCTTC. Its protein product is CASSDSTGGSDYGYTF.

The chain has TRBV5-1 and TRBJ1-2; D is possibly TRBD1 (6 bases). Trimming removed 4 bases from V and 6 bases from J, with 19 bases in between. The CDR3 consists of 15 residues. Looked up from germline, CDR1 is SGHRS and CDR2 is YFSETQ. This CDR3 reads CASSVKQTGNDGYTF. CDR3 bases: TGCGCCAGCAGCGTAAAGCAAACAGGGAATGATGGCTACACCTTC. The variable domain in full, with the rest retrieved from reference TRBV5-1 and TRBJ1-2, is KAGVTQTPRYLIKTRGQQVTLSCSPISGHRSVSWYQQTPGQGLQFLFEYFSETQRNKGNFPGRFSGRQFSNSRSEMNVSTLELGDSALYLCASSVKQTGNDGYTFGSGTRLTVV.

CDR3 DNA sequence: TGTGCCAGCAGCCAAGCCCCACAGCAAACCTACGAGCAGTACTTC. This encodes CASSQAPQQTYEQYF. The chain employs TRBV13 and TRBJ2-7, with no clear D. CDR1 and CDR2 from the germline V gene are PRHDT and FYEKMQ (reference sequence). The CDR3 is made up of 15 amino acids. Trimming shortened V by 5 bases and J by 2 bases, and 16 bases separated the two germline ends. The full variable domain, completed using reference TRBV13 and TRBJ2-7, is AAGVIQSPRHLIKEKRETATLKCYPIPRHDTVYWYQQGPGQDPQFLISFYEKMQSDKGSIPDRFSAQQFSDYHSELNMSSLELGDSALYFCASSQAPQQTYEQYFGPGTRLTVT.

This chain links TRBV29-1 with TRBJ1-2; maybe TRBD1 (5 bases). Germline V gene data show CDR1 as SQVTM and CDR2 as ANQGSEA. Trimming removed 4 bases from V and 2 bases from J, with 11 bases in between. The CDR3 covers 13 residues. CDR3 DNA: TGCAGCGTTGGCGGGGGTCCCAACTATGGCTACACCTTC. It specifies CSVGGGPNYGYTF.

The rearrangement uses TRBV24-1 and TRBJ1-2, with 7 bases matching TRBD1. This CDR3 contains 14 residues. Looked up from germline, CDR1 is KGHDR and CDR2 is SFDVKD. The junction had 6 bases not matched to a gene; V was cut back by 4 bases and J by 5 bases. Here the CDR3 reads CATSDSTGVYGYTF. CDR3 DNA sequence: TGTGCCACCAGTGACTCCACAGGGGTGTATGGCTACACCTTC.

A note on this clone: Additional DNA sequences in this sample encode the identical CDR3. This sequence joins TRBV6-1 and TRBJ2-7, with 10 bases matching TRBD1. Trimming took 2 bases from V and 3 from J; bases not matched to a gene: 4. This CDR3 comprises 15 residues. In germline, CDR1 is MNHNS, CDR2 SASEGT. CDR3 nucleotides: TGTGCCAGCAGTGAACCGGGACAGGGGTTCTACGAGCAGTACTTC. Its protein is CASSEPGQGFYEQYF.

This chain connects TRBV20-1 to TRBJ2-1; D may be TRBD1 (5 bases). Germline-derived CDR1 and CDR2 are DFQATT and SNEGSKA (reference sequence). V was cut by 3 bases and J by 4 bases, with 16 bases left in between. This CDR3 is built from 15 residues. CDR3 in amino acids: CSASRGQIVYNEQFF. The CDR3 region has the DNA TGCAGTGCTAGTAGGGGCCAGATAGTTTACAATGAGCAGTTCTTC.

The genes are TRBV5-5 and TRBJ2-7, with no clear D. The CDR3 covers 14 residues. Germline V gene lookup returns CDR1 SGHKS and CDR2 YYEKEE (reference sequence). The V and J ends lost 0 bases and 4 bases respectively, with 11 bases between them. In DNA form, the CDR3 reads TGTGCCAGCAGCTTGGCCATCACTCTTTACGAGCAGTACTTC. Its translation: CASSLAITLYEQYF.